The 5 T cell receptor beta chains below come from one sample, sequenced in a study of T cells in Graves' hyperthyroidism and ophthalmopathy. TCR beta CDR3 region amplification was performed from RNA transcripts. TCR CDR3 underwent first-round RT-PCR with the HTBI primer set. TCRdb re-analysed the multiplex PCR reads in MiXCR, keeping a single row per CDR3 protein. Of more than 350,000 distinct CDR3 sequences in the sample, 17% were seen once. Input material: blood. The receptors were sampled from a woman aged 25 to 39 with Graves' hyperthyroidism that later progressed to Graves' ophthalmopathy.

This clonotype was counted at least ten times. The CDR3 bases are TGTGCCAGCAGTAGGGGAGTCGGGGAGCTGTTTTTT. This codes for CASSRGVGELFF. The genes are TRBV28 and TRBJ2-2, with D perhaps being TRBD1 or TRBD2 (5 bases each). V was pared by 5 bases and J by 7 bases, with 8 bases between. CDR3 length: 12 amino acids. Germline loops: CDR1 MDHEN, CDR2 SYDVKM.

Here the CDR3 DNA reads TGTTTGGTCCGACTAGCGGGCACAGATACGCAGTATTTT. Its protein product is CLVRLAGTDTQYF. J is TRBJ2-3 and V is TRBV28, with 9 bases fitting TRBD2. This CDR3 spans 13 amino acids. Germline CDR1 MDHEN, CDR2 SYDVKM. Full variable domain (rest looked up from reference TRBV28 and TRBJ2-3): DVKVTQSSRYLVKRTGEKVFLECVQDMDHENMFWYRQDPGLGLRLIYFSYDVKMKEKGDIPEGYSVSREKKERFSLILESASTNQTSMYLCLVRLAGTDTQYFGPGTRLTVL.

The gene calls are TRBV27 and TRBJ2-5; 8 bases are a match to TRBD2. The CDR3 is made up of 17 amino acids. The junction had 12 bases not matched to a gene; V was cut back by 5 bases and J by 1 base. In germline, CDR1 is MNHEY, CDR2 SMNVEV (reference sequence). The CDR3, as DNA: TGTGCCAGCAGTGCCGCCGGGGGGGTGGAGGGCCAAGAGACCCAGTACTTC. Protein product: CASSAAGGVEGQETQYF.

This clonotype has more than one count but fewer than ten. V is TRBV25-1 and J is TRBJ2-7, with D tentatively TRBD1 or TRBD2 (5 bases each). The V gene's germline CDR1 is MGHDK and CDR2 SYGVNS. V was trimmed by 3 bases and J by 3 bases, leaving 12 bases between them. The CDR3 extends over 14 amino acids. The CDR3 protein is CASSDGAYLYEQYF. The CDR3 DNA is TGTGCCAGCAGTGACGGGGCGTACCTCTACGAGCAGTACTTC.

There are many counts of this clonotype. The chain couples TRBV27 to TRBJ1-4; 7 nucleotides agree with TRBD1. Germline V CDR1 and CDR2: MNHEY, SMNVEV (reference sequence). V dropped 2 bases and J dropped 8; count of bases not matched to a gene: 5. The CDR3 is made up of 14 amino acids. The CDR3 DNA reads as TGTGCCAGCAGTTTAAGGGCAGGGGGAGAAAAACTGTTTTTT. This translates into CASSLRAGGEKLFF.